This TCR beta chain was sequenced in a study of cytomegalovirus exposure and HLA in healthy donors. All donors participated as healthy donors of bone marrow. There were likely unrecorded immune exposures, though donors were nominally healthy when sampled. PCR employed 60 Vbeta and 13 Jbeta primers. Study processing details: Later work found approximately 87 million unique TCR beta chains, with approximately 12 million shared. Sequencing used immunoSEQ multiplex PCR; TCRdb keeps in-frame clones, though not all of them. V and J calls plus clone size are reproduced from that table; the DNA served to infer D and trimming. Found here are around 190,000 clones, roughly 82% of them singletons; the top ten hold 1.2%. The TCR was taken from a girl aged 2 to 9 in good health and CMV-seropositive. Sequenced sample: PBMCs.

The CDR3 bases are TGTGCCAGCAGTCACAGATTTCTAAGTGAGCAGTTCTTC. It encodes CASSHRFLSEQFF. This chain links TRBV7-3 with TRBJ2-1; D unclear. The CDR3 loop spans 13 amino acids. Per germline, CDR1 SGHTA and CDR2 FQGTGA. Trimming took 6 bases from V and 9 from J, leaving 15 bases between them.